The rows below give T cell receptor beta chains drawn from one sample of a study of blood T cell repertoires in COVID-19. Profiled with immunoSEQ multiplex PCR; TCRdb holds only in-frame clones, not every one. This table has around 300,000 clones, more than 80% appearing once. The source material was PBMCs or T cells enriched from blood (not recorded which). These receptors were taken from a woman aged 18-29 years who had recovered from COVID-19. Both conserved end residues are part of each CDR3. The D gene is left open where the match is weak. Clone size is not always given. Where it is, it says once, few, many or a class for expanded clones.

.,TRBJ2-2,TRBV3-1/TRBV3-2,TRBD2,TGTGCCAGCAGCCAAGATTTGACGGGGGGGAACACCGGGGAGCTGTTTTTT,CASSQDLTGGNTGELFF
.,TRBJ1-6,TRBV19,TRBD1,TGTGCCAGTAGTGAAAAAACGGGGACAGGTGACACTACCAATTCACCCCTCCACTTT,CASSEKTGTGDTTNSPLHF
.,TRBJ1-1,TRBV5-1,TRBD1,TGCGCCAGCAGATCGACAGGGAATGAAGCTTTCTTT,CASRSTGNEAFF
.,TRBJ2-3,TRBV7-3,TRBD2,TGTGCCAGCAGCACGACAAGCGGGGGGACAAATACGCAGTATTTT,CASSTTSGGTNTQYF
.,TRBJ1-5,TRBV5-6,.,TGTGCCAGCAGCGGGGCGGGGGGAGGTCAGCCCCAGCATTTT,CASSGAGGGQPQHF
.,TRBJ2-7,TRBV5-6,TRBD1,TGTGCCAGCAGCTTGGTTAGGGGGCCGACCTACGAGCAGTACTTC,CASSLVRGPTYEQYF
.,TRBJ1-3,TRBV10-3,TRBD1,TGTGCCATCAGTGACCCCGACAGGGTAGCTGGAAACACCATATATTTT,CAISDPDRVAGNTIYF
many,TRBJ1-1,TRBV2,.,TGTGCCACGCTGGACAGCTCTTCCACTGAAGCTTTCTTT,CATLDSSSTEAFF
.,TRBJ2-7,TRBV10-3,TRBD1,TGTGCCATCAGGGTGACAGGGATCTACGAGCAGTACTTC,CAIRVTGIYEQYF
.,TRBJ2-1,TRBV21-1,.,TGTGCCAGCAGGACAGGGATTTGCAATGAGCAGTTCTTC,CASRTGICNEQFF
.,TRBJ1-5,TRBV30,.,TGTGCCTGGGGGCTGGATCAGCCCCAGCATTTT,CAWGLDQPQHF
.,TRBJ2-3,TRBV5-1,.,TGCGCCAGCAGCTTGGGTGGGGGCGGTTCCACAGATACGCAGTATTTT,CASSLGGGGSTDTQYF
.,TRBJ2-1,TRBV4-1,TRBD2,TGCGCCAGCAGAAAAGGACTAGCGGGGGACAATGAGCAGTTCTTC,CASRKGLAGDNEQFF
.,TRBJ1-2,TRBV28,TRBD1,TGTGCCAGCAGTTTAAGTTCCTGGGACAGGGGATATGGCTACACCTTC,CASSLSSWDRGYGYTF
.,TRBJ2-7,TRBV21-1,.,TGTGCCAGCATCCCCTCGGGGACAGGGACCGAGCAGTACTTC,CASIPSGTGTEQYF
once,TRBJ1-2,TRBV7-5,.,TGTGCCAGAAGCTTAGTCAAGGGATCGGGGTATGGCTACACCTTC,CARSLVKGSGYGYTF
.,TRBJ1-2,TRBV7-9,.,TGTGCCAGCAGCTCCGTTACAGAGCAGAACTATGGCTACACCTTC,CASSSVTEQNYGYTF
.,TRBJ1-4,TRBV27,TRBD1,TGTGCCACATCCAGGGGGCTGTATGAAAAACTGTTTTTT,CATSRGLYEKLFF
.,TRBJ1-4,TRBV11-2,.,TGTGCCAGCAGCTTAGATGCCGACTCCAGGGTCACGAGGGAAAAACTGTTTTTT,CASSLDADSRVTREKLFF
once,TRBJ1-2,TRBV25-1,.,TGTGCCAGCAGTACGAGACAGAACTATGGCTACACCTTC,CASSTRQNYGYTF
once,TRBJ2-1,TRBV6-2/TRBV6-3,TRBD2,TGTGCCAGCAGCCCCCGGACTAGCGGGGATGTAAATGAGCAGTTCTTC,CASSPRTSGDVNEQFF
.,TRBJ2-1,TRBV6-5,TRBD2,TGTGCCAGCAGTTACTCGACTAGCCTTTCCTACAATGAGCAGTTCTTC,CASSYSTSLSYNEQFF
.,TRBJ2-1,TRBV4-1,TRBD2,TGCGCCAGCAGCCAAGAATATCTAGCGGAGAGGAATGAGCAGTTCTTC,CASSQEYLAERNEQFF
.,TRBJ1-1,TRBV5-6,TRBD1,TGTGCCAGCAGCTTGGCCCCGACAGGGGCAAACACTGAAGCTTTCTTT,CASSLAPTGANTEAFF
.,TRBJ2-3,TRBV21-1,.,TGTGCCAGCAGCAAAGTACGACTAGCGGACTACACAGATACGCAGTATTTT,CASSKVRLADYTDTQYF
.,TRBJ2-2,TRBV7-2,TRBD2,TGTGCCAGCAGCTTAGTAGCGGGGTTAACCGGGGAGCTGTTTTTT,CASSLVAGLTGELFF
.,TRBJ1-2,TRBV5-4,TRBD1,TGTGCCAGCAGCTTGGCCGGGACAGTTGCTAACTATGGCTACACCTTC,CASSLAGTVANYGYTF
.,TRBJ2-1,TRBV6-4,TRBD2,TGTGCCAGCAGTCAGGGACTAGCGGGGAGGTACAATGAGCAGTTCTTC,CASSQGLAGRYNEQFF
.,TRBJ1-1,TRBV9,TRBD1,TGTGCCAGCAGCCCGAGGACAGGGGCTGGCACTGAAGCTTTCTTT,CASSPRTGAGTEAFF
.,TRBJ2-5,TRBV6-5,TRBD1,TGTGCCAGCAACGCGGACAGGGGGCAGGGAGAGACCCAGTACTTC,CASNADRGQGETQYF
many,TRBJ2-3,TRBV6-4,TRBD2,TGTGCCAGCAGTGAGCGGGGGGGCACAGATACGCAGTATTTT,CASSERGGTDTQYF
.,TRBJ1-4,TRBV29-1,TRBD1,TGCAGCGCCGCCGGGACAGGGGGTGAAAAACTGTTTTTT,CSAAGTGGEKLFF
.,TRBJ2-5,TRBV6-6,.,TGTGCCAGCAGTTACTCATCGGGGCAAGAGACCCAGTACTTC,CASSYSSGQETQYF
.,TRBJ1-1,TRBV5-5,.,TGTGCCAGCAGCTTAACGCGGGGACTGGAGAACACTGAAGCTTTCTTT,CASSLTRGLENTEAFF
.,TRBJ1-2,TRBV29-1,TRBD1,TGCAGCGTCCAACCTCAGAGGGACAGGGACGGCTACACCTTC,CSVQPQRDRDGYTF
.,TRBJ1-5,TRBV28,.,TGTGCCAGCATGAGACAGAACAATCAGCCCCAGCATTTT,CASMRQNNQPQHF
few,TRBJ1-2,TRBV28,.,TGTGCCAGCAGTTTGATCGCTTCGGCGGATGGCTACACCTTC,CASSLIASADGYTF
.,TRBJ1-1,TRBV25-1,.,TGTGCCAGCAGTGGGTACAAGACTGAAGCTTTCTTT,CASSGYKTEAFF
.,TRBJ1-5,TRBV2,.,TGTGCCAGCAGTGATGGTCAGGTTGGCAATCAGCCCCAGCATTTT,CASSDGQVGNQPQHF
.,TRBJ1-4,TRBV5-4,TRBD1,TGTGCCAGCAGCTTGGCGGGACAGGGAGGTGAAAAACTGTTTTTT,CASSLAGQGGEKLFF
few,TRBJ1-1,TRBV19,.,TGTGCCAGTAGTATAGGTCCGGGAGAAGCTTTCTTT,CASSIGPGEAFF
.,TRBJ2-5,TRBV27,TRBD2,TGTGCCAGCAGTTTCGGGAGGAGGGAGACCCAGTACTTC,CASSFGRRETQYF
.,TRBJ1-5,TRBV18,.,TGTGCCAGCTCACCGGGCAGTAGCAATCAGCCCCAGCATTTT,CASSPGSSNQPQHF
.,TRBJ2-2,TRBV12-3/TRBV12-4,.,TGTGCCAGCAGTCCAGGGGCCGGGGAGCTGTTTTTT,CASSPGAGELFF